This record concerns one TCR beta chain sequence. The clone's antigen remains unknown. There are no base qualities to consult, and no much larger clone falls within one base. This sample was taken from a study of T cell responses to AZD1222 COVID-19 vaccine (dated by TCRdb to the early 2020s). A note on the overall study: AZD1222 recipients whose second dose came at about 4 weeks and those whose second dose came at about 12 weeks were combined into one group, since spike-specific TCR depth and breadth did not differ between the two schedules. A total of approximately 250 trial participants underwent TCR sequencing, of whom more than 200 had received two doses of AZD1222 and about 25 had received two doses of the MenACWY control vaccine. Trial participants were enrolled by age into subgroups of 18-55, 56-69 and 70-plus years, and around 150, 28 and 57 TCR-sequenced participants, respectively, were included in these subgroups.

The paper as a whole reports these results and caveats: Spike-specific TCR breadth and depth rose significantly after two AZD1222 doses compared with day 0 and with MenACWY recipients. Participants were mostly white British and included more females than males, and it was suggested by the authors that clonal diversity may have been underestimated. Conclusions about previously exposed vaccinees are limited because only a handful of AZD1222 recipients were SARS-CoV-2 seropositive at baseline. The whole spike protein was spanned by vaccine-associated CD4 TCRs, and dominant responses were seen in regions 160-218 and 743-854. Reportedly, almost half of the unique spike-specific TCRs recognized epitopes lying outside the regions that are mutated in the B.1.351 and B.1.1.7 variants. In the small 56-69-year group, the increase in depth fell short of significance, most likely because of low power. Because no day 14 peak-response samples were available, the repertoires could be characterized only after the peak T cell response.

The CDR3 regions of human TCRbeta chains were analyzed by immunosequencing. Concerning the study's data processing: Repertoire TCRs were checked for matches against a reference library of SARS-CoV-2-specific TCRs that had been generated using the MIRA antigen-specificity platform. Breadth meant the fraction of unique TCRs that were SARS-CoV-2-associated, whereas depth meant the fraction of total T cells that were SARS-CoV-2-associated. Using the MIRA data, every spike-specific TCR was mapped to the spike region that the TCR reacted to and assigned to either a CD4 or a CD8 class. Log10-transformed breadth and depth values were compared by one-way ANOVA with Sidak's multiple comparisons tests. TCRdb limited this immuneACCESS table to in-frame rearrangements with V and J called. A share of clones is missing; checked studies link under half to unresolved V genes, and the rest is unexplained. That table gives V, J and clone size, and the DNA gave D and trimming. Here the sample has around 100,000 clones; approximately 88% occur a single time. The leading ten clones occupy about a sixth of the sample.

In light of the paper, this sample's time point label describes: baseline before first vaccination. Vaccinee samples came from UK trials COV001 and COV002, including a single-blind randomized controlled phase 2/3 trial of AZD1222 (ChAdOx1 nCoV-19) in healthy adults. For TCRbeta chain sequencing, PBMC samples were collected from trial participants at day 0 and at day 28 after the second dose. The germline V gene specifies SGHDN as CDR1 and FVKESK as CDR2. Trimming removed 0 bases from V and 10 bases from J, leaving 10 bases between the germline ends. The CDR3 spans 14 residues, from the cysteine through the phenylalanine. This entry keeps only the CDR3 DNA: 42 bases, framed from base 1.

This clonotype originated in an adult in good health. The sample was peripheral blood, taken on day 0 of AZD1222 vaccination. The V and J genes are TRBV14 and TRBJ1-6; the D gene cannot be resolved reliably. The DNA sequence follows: TGTGCCAGCAGCCAAGATTTTCAGGTCTCACCCCTCCACTTT. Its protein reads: CASSQDFQVSPLHF.